The clone carrying this TCR beta chain was seen repeatedly, ten times or more. The target antigen is unknown. For the second PCR, which ran for roughly 7 to 11 cycles, a sample-barcoded 5' primer and a J-beta primer mix were used. TCRdb recomputed calls from the 5' RACE reads with MiXCR, one row per CDR3 protein. The repertoire has about 930,000 distinct CDR3 sequences, 25% to 30% of them found once; the top ten carry roughly a tenth. This CDR3 contains 15 residues. Germline CDR1 is DFQATT and CDR2 is SNEGSKA (reference sequence). The germline V and J ends were trimmed by 0 bases and 2 bases, with 14 bases remaining between them. These data originate in a study of blood T cells in healthy people across ages. Study-wide findings and caveats: Possibly, changes in expanded clonotypes were confounded because donor CMV status was unknown.

Another study also made use of these data, one on T cells of mothers and their children. That work adds: Within related and unrelated pairs, thymic selection shapes TCR recombination output in a similar way. Unrelated mother-child pairs always had slightly, but never significantly, lower normalized overlap than related pairs.

The sequencing sample was made of blood. The chain recombines TRBV20-1 with TRBJ2-7; no firm D call. The sequence came from a woman in her forties in good health. The DNA of the CDR3 is TGCAGTGCTAGAGATATCGACAAGGAACCCTACGAGCAGTACTTC. Protein product: CSARDIDKEPYEQYF.